This T cell receptor (beta chain) is drawn from a study of shared clonotypes between healthy human individuals. Overall study context: Aged 18 to 49, the donors were a couple of women and three men.

Clones were sequenced by immunoSEQ multiplex PCR, and TCRdb holds only the in-frame ones, with some missing. In the table there are hundreds of thousands of clones, approximately 97% of which are singletons. The germline V and J ends were trimmed by 5 bases and 1 base, with 9 bases remaining between them. The CDR3 has 13 residues. Germline CDR1 and CDR2: SGHTA and FQGNSA. This TCR was sampled from a woman between 25 and 40 years old in good health. The sample consisted of naive CD4+ T cells sorted from blood. Noted subset: CD45RA+ positively selected. The chain carries TRBV7-2 and TRBJ2-7; perhaps TRBD2 as D (5 bases). The chain's CDR3 is CASSRTASYEQYF. CDR3 coding DNA: TGTGCCAGCAGCCGGACTGCTTCCTACGAGCAGTACTTC.